The 26 T cell receptor beta chains below were found in one sample sequenced in a study of CD8 T cells in Susac syndrome. With random hexamers, reverse transcription was performed on roughly 0.5 to 1 ug of RNA. TCRdb independently ran MiXCR on the immunoSEQ multiplex PCR reads; one entry per CDR3 protein. The data hold 150,000 to 160,000 distinct CDR3 sequences, with around 95% observed a single time. Input material: CD4+ T cells from PBMCs. The receptors derive from a human donor with Susac syndrome.

The CDR3 here is CSVRGETQYF. CDR3 bases: TGCAGTGTCAGGGGAGAGACCCAGTACTTC. The J gene is TRBJ2-5, the V gene TRBV20-1; TRBD1 is a possible D gene (6 bases). The CDR3 length is 10 residues. CDR1 and CDR2 from the germline V gene are DFQATT and SNEGSKA (reference sequence). Between the trimmed V and J ends, which lost 7 bases and 4 bases, there was a span of 7 bases.

The CDR3 DNA reads TGTGCCAGCAGGATGGGGGGGAGGGCGAACACTGAAGCTTTCTTT. It is translated as CASRMGGRANTEAFF. This chain connects TRBV27 to TRBJ1-1, with a possible D match to TRBD1 (5 bases). V lost 6 bases to trimming and J lost 1 base, with 15 bases between them. The CDR3 runs 15 residues. CDR1 and CDR2 from the germline V gene are MNHEY and SMNVEV (reference sequence).

The chain employs TRBV12-5 and TRBJ2-5, with D possibly being TRBD2 (5 bases). V gave up 7 bases and J gave up 5 bases, with 11 bases separating them. CDR1 and CDR2 (germline): LGHNT, FRNRAP. This CDR3 is 12 amino acids long. The CDR3 DNA sequence: TGTGCTAGTGAGGGCTGGGAGGAGACCCAGTACTTC. Its protein product is CASEGWEETQYF.

CDR3 coding DNA: TGCAGCGTTCCGGGACAGGGTAACACTGAAGCTTTCTTT. It translates to CSVPGQGNTEAFF. The chain links TRBV29-1 to TRBJ1-1; 9 bases align to TRBD1. The germline V gene encodes CDR1 SQVTM and CDR2 ANQGSEA. With V trimmed by 5 bases and J by 2 bases, 3 bases remained unmatched. The CDR3 runs 13 residues.

V gene TRBV29-1 combines with J gene TRBJ2-3; 8 nucleotides match TRBD2. V gave up 2 bases and J gave up 6 bases; unmatched junction bases: 16. CDR3 length equals 17 residues. The germline CDR1 and CDR2 sequences are SQVTM and ANQGSEA. CDR3 DNA: TGCAGCGTTGAAAGGGGCCCCGGGCGGGGGGCATCGGATACGCAGTATTTT. Its protein product is CSVERGPGRGASDTQYF.

The chain is built from TRBV18 and TRBJ2-5, with D uncertain. Germline CDR1 KGHSH, CDR2 LQKENI. The V gene lost 3 bases and the J gene lost 0 bases, with 8 bases spanning the gap. The CDR3 loop spans 14 amino acids. The DNA for the CDR3 is TGTGCCAGCTCACCTCGGACGGACCAAGAGACCCAGTACTTC. Residues: CASSPRTDQETQYF.

The rearrangement uses TRBV20-1 and TRBJ1-2; tentative D call: TRBD1 (5 bases). The CDR3 is made up of 13 amino acids. V dropped 5 bases and J dropped 0 bases, with 10 bases sitting between them. Per germline, CDR1 DFQATT and CDR2 SNEGSKA (reference sequence). CDR3 in DNA: TGCAGTGCTCCGGGGGGAGCTAACTATGGCTACACCTTC. It is translated as CSAPGGANYGYTF.

The chain links TRBV5-1 to TRBJ1-1; 7 nucleotides match TRBD1. The junction had 7 bases not matched to a gene; V was cut back by 3 bases and J by 5 bases. The CDR3 is made up of 14 amino acids. The germline V gene has CDR1 SGHRS and CDR2 YFSETQ. CDR3 nucleotide sequence: TGCGCCAGCAGCTCACAGGGGTGGGGGACTGAAGCTTTCTTT. It specifies CASSSQGWGTEAFF.

The chain couples TRBV2 to TRBJ2-7; possibly TRBD1 for D (6 bases). The CDR3 is 13 amino acids. CDR1 and CDR2 (germline): SNHLY, FYNNEI. V dropped 6 bases and J dropped 7 bases, with 16 bases sitting between them. The CDR3 DNA sequence: TGTGCCAGCAGGGTCCACAGGGATACTGAGCAGTACTTC. Its translation: CASRVHRDTEQYF.

This clonotype has just one count. This chain links TRBV12-3 or TRBV12-4 with TRBJ1-5; TRBD1 matches 7 bases. The ends lost 7 bases at V and 7 bases at J; junction bases unmatched: 7. This CDR3 is 13 amino acids long. The CDR3 loop is CASMTLRGQPQHF. In DNA, the CDR3 is TGTGCCAGCATGACCCTCAGGGGGCAGCCCCAGCATTTT.

The rearrangement links TRBV9 to TRBJ2-3; TRBD1 matches at 7 bases. J lost 0 bases, V lost 6 bases, and 7 bases had no gene match. Germline V gene lookup returns CDR1 SGDLS and CDR2 YYNGEE. This CDR3 spans 15 amino acids. In DNA form, the CDR3 reads TGTGCCAGCAATCCACAGGGGAAAAGCACAGATACGCAGTATTTT. It specifies CASNPQGKSTDTQYF.

J is TRBJ1-5 and V is TRBV19, with D perhaps matching TRBD1 (5 bases). Germline V lookup: CDR1 LNHDA, CDR2 SQIVND (reference sequence). The V end lost 0 bases, the J end lost 5 bases, and 14 bases lay between the germline ends. The CDR3 runs 16 residues. CDR3 bases: TGTGCCAGTAGTATAGAAAGGACGCGGGGCTATCAGCCCCAGCATTTT. It is translated as CASSIERTRGYQPQHF. Complete variable domain (other parts from reference TRBV19 and TRBJ1-5): DGGITQSPKYLFRKEGQNVTLSCEQNLNHDAMYWYRQDPGQGLRLIYYSQIVNDFQKGDIAEGYSVSREKKESFPLTVTSAQKNPTAFYLCASSIERTRGYQPQHFGDGTRLSIL.

The chain combines TRBV4-2 with TRBJ1-5; no clear D gene. The V gene's germline CDR1 is LGHNA and CDR2 YNFKEQ. CDR3 length: 16 residues. Trimming took off 1 base at V and 2 bases at J, with 12 bases between the two ends. The CDR3 loop reads CASSQGSQGGNQPQHF. CDR3 nucleotides: TGTGCCAGCAGCCAAGGGTCGCAAGGCGGCAATCAGCCCCAGCATTTT.

The chain combines TRBV9 with TRBJ2-7; 7 bases map to TRBD1. Germline values: CDR1 SGDLS, CDR2 YYNGEE. The V gene end was trimmed by 0 bases and the J gene end by 7 bases; junction bases not matched to a gene: 4. This CDR3 spans 13 amino acids. The CDR3 loop is CASSVGQGGEQYF. The CDR3 nucleotides are TGTGCCAGCAGCGTAGGACAGGGTGGGGAGCAGTACTTC.

The chain recombines TRBV11-2 with TRBJ2-5, with D unclear. V gave up 5 bases and J gave up 5 bases, with 12 bases separating them. This CDR3 is 13 amino acids long. CDR1 and CDR2 from the germline V gene are SGHAT and FQNNGV. The CDR3 nucleotides read TGTGCCAGCAGCCCACCGGCACGGGAGACCCAGTACTTC. This gives the protein CASSPPARETQYF.

The chain combines TRBV5-6 with TRBJ1-2, with TRBD1 identical over 8 bases. The germline V gene has CDR1 SGHDT and CDR2 YYEEEE. The CDR3 runs to 16 residues. V lost 4 bases, J lost 5 bases, and 13 bases stayed unmatched. This CDR3 is CASSPGTGNSEYGYTF. CDR3 nucleotides: TGTGCCAGCAGCCCCGGGACAGGAAATTCCGAGTATGGCTACACCTTC. Full variable domain (outside the CDR3, taken from reference TRBV5-6 and TRBJ1-2): DAGVTQSPTHLIKTRGQQVTLRCSPKSGHDTVSWYQQALGQGPQFIFQYYEEEERQRGNFPDRFSGHQFPNYSSELNVNALLLGDSALYLCASSPGTGNSEYGYTFGSGTRLTVV.

J is TRBJ2-1 and V is TRBV3-1; 8 bases line up with TRBD1. V was pared by 0 bases and J by 8 bases, with 9 bases of the junction left unmatched. The CDR3 totals 16 residues. Germline-derived CDR1 and CDR2 are LGHDT and YNNKEL (reference sequence). In DNA form, the CDR3 reads TGTGCCAGCAGCCAAGACCGCGGACAGGGTATCGATGAGCAGTTCTTC. Translating gives CASSQDRGQGIDEQFF.

This clonotype was recorded once. The V call is TRBV3-1, the J call TRBJ1-2; D is unresolved. The V and J ends lost 3 bases and 3 bases respectively, with 11 bases between them. The CDR3 is made up of 14 amino acids. CDR1 is LGHDT, CDR2 YNNKEL, per germline (reference sequence). In DNA, the CDR3 is TGTGCCAGCAGCCACAGTAGTGGGGACTATGGCTACACCTTC. Protein: CASSHSSGDYGYTF.

The chain links TRBV6-6 to TRBJ1-2, with 7 bases matching TRBD1. CDR1 and CDR2 (germline): MNHNY, SVGAGI (reference sequence). The CDR3 is 15 amino acids. J was trimmed by 1 base and V by 2 bases; bases with no gene match: 4. CDR3 DNA sequence: TGTGCCAGCAGTTACGGGACAGTTAGTAACTATGGCTACACCTTC. It translates to CASSYGTVSNYGYTF.

CDR3 nucleotide sequence: TGTGCCAGCAGTGGTAGAGGGGCCCAAGAGACCCAGTACTTC. Encoded protein: CASSGRGAQETQYF. The V gene is TRBV6-5, the J gene TRBJ2-5; D is perhaps TRBD1 or TRBD2 (5 bases each). This CDR3 has 14 amino acids. CDR1 and CDR2 from the germline V gene are MNHEY and SVGAGI. V lost 5 bases to trimming and J lost 1 base, with 11 bases between them.

The CDR3 is CSVQGSFDSPLHF. The CDR3, as DNA: TGCAGCGTTCAGGGGTCTTTTGATTCACCCCTCCACTTT. The chain carries TRBV29-1 and TRBJ1-6; D might be TRBD1 (6 bases). Germline V gene data show CDR1 as SQVTM and CDR2 as ANQGSEA. This CDR3 is 13 amino acids long. Trimming took 5 bases from V and 8 from J, leaving 13 bases between them.

The V gene is TRBV7-2, the J gene TRBJ2-1; no clear D gene. V shed 1 base and J shed 0 bases, with 13 bases lying between them. The CDR3 has 17 residues. The V gene's germline CDR1 is SGHTA and CDR2 FQGNSA. The CDR3: CASSLEAARGSYNEQFF. The CDR3 DNA reads TGTGCCAGCAGCTTAGAGGCAGCCCGTGGCTCCTACAATGAGCAGTTCTTC.

This clonotype was picked up one time. V usage is TRBV29-1 and J usage is TRBJ2-7; 10 bases map to TRBD1. The CDR3 loop spans 15 amino acids. With 2 bases clipped from V and 4 bases from J, the junction kept 8 bases outside the gene matches. Looked up from germline, CDR1 is SQVTM and CDR2 is ANQGSEA. CDR3 protein: CSVETRQGAHYEQYF. The CDR3 nucleotides read TGCAGCGTTGAAACTCGACAGGGGGCGCATTACGAGCAGTACTTC.

This clonotype was counted a single time. This chain uses TRBV15 with TRBJ2-7; weak D call: TRBD2 (7 bases). The CDR3 has 15 residues. Trimming left V 5 bases short and J 3 bases short, with 17 bases between. The germline gives CDR1 LNHNV, CDR2 YYDKDF (reference sequence). This CDR3 reads CATSWGGGQIYEQYF. CDR3 nucleotides: TGTGCCACCAGCTGGGGGGGAGGACAGATCTACGAGCAGTACTTC.

J is TRBJ1-4 and V is TRBV3-1; perhaps TRBD1 as D (5 bases). Germline V gene data show CDR1 as LGHDT and CDR2 as YNNKEL (reference sequence). CDR3 length: 12 residues. The germline V and J ends were trimmed by 3 bases and 8 bases, with 7 bases remaining between them. CDR3 protein: CASSQGPEKLFF. DNA for the CDR3: TGTGCCAGCAGCCAGGGACCCGAAAAACTGTTTTTT. The full variable domain, completed using reference TRBV3-1 and TRBJ1-4, is DTAVSQTPKYLVTQMGNDKSIKCEQNLGHDTMYWYKQDSKKFLKIMFSYNNKELIINETVPNRFSPKSPDKAHLNLHINSLELGDSAVYFCASSQGPEKLFFGSGTQLSVL.

The CDR3 sequence: CASSPPGLYEQYF. DNA for the CDR3: TGTGCCAGCTCACCACCGGGACTCTACGAGCAGTACTTC. The chain recombines TRBV18 with TRBJ2-7; D is perhaps TRBD2 (6 bases). The V end lost 0 bases, the J end lost 3 bases, and 6 bases lay between the germline ends. CDR3 length: 13 residues. Germline CDR1 KGHSH, CDR2 LQKENI.